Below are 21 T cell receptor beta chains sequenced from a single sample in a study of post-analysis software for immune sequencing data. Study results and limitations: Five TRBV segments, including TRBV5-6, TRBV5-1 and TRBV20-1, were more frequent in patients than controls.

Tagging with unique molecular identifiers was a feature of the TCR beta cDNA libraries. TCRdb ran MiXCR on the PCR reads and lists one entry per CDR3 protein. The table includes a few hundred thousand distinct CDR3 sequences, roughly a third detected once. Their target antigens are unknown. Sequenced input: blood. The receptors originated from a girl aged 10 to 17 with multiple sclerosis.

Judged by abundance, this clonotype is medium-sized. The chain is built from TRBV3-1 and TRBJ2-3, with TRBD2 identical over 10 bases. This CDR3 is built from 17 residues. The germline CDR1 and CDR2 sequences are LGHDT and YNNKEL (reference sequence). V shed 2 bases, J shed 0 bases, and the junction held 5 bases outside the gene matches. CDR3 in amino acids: CASSQRGLAISTDTQYF. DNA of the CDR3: TGTGCCAGCAGCCAAAGGGGACTAGCGATAAGCACAGATACGCAGTATTTT.

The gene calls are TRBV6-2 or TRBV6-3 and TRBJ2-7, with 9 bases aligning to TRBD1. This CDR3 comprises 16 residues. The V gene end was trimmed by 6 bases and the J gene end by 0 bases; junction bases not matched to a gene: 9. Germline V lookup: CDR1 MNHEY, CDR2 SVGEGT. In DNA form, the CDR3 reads TGTGCCAGCAGCCACGGACAGGGGCTGAGCTCCTACGAGCAGTACTTC. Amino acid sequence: CASSHGQGLSSYEQYF.

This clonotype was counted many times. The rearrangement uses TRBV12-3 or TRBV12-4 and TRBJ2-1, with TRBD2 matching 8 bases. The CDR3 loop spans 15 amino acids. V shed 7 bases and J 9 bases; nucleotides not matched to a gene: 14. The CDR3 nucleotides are TGTGCCAGCACCACTATGCGGGAGGTTGCAGGTGAGCAGTTCTTC. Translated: CASTTMREVAGEQFF.

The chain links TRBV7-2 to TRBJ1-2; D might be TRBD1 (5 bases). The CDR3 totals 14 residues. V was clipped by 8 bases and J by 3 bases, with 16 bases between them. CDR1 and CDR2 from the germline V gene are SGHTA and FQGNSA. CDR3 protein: CASVYRQGYYGYTF. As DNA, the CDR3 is TGTGCCAGCGTATATCGCCAGGGATACTATGGCTACACCTTC.

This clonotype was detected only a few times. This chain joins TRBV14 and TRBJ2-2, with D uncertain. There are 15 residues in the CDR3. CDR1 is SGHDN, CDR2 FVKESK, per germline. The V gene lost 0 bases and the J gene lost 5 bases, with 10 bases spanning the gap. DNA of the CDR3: TGTGCCAGCAGCCAAGACAGACCTGGGACCGGGGAGCTGTTTTTT. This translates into CASSQDRPGTGELFF.

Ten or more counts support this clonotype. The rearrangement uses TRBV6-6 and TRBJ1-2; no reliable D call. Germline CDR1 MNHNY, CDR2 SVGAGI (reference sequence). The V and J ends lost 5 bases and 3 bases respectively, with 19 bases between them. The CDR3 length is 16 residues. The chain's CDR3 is CASSPLRRLGYYGYTF. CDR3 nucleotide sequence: TGTGCCAGCAGTCCGCTACGGCGCCTCGGGTACTATGGCTACACCTTC.

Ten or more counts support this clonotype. The CDR3 sequence is CASSYSVWGDYGYTF. CDR3 bases: TGTGCCAGCAGTTACTCTGTGTGGGGTGACTATGGCTACACCTTC. The V gene is TRBV6-6, the J gene TRBJ1-2, with D unresolved. V lost 0 bases, J lost 3 bases, and 11 bases lay in between. The CDR3 runs to 15 residues. Germline-derived CDR1 and CDR2 are MNHNY and SVGAGI (reference sequence).

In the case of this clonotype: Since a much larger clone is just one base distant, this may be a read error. This chain's CDR3 is CASTLEGETQYF. DNA of the CDR3: TGTGCCAGCACCCTAGAGGGAGAGACCCAGTACTTC. V gene TRBV6-1 combines with J gene TRBJ2-5, with D possibly being TRBD2 (5 bases). CDR3 length equals 12 residues. V was clipped by 7 bases and J by 4 bases, with 10 bases between them. Per germline, CDR1 MNHNS and CDR2 SASEGT.

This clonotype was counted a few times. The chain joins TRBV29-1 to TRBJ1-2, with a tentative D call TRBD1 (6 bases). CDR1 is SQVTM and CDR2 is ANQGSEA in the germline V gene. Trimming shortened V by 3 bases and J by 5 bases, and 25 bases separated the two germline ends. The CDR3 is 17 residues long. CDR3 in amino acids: CSVERLGRSAGDYGYTF. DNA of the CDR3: TGCAGCGTTGAGAGGCTGGGCAGGTCCGCAGGGGATTATGGCTACACCTTC. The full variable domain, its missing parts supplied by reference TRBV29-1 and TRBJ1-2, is SAVISQKPSRDICQRGTSLTIQCQVDSQVTMMFWYRQQPGQSLTLIATANQGSEATYESGFVIDKFPISRPNLTFSTLTVSNMSPEDSSIYLCSVERLGRSAGDYGYTFGSGTRLTVV.

Here the CDR3 reads CASSQDSTSYEQYF. In DNA, the CDR3 is TGCGCCAGCAGCCAAGACTCGACTTCCTACGAGCAGTACTTC. The rearrangement uses TRBV4-1 and TRBJ2-7; D uncertain. This CDR3 comprises 14 residues. The ends were cut back, 0 bases at V and 1 base at J, with 7 bases in the middle. CDR1 and CDR2 (germline): MGHRA, YSYEKL.

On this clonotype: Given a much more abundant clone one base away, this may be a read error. The CDR3 is CAGSLRQDAEQYF. Here the CDR3 DNA reads TGTGCCGGCTCCCTTAGGCAAGATGCCGAGCAGTACTTC. V is TRBV18 and J is TRBJ2-7; D unclear. This CDR3 has 13 amino acids. CDR1 and CDR2 from the germline V gene are KGHSH and LQKENI.

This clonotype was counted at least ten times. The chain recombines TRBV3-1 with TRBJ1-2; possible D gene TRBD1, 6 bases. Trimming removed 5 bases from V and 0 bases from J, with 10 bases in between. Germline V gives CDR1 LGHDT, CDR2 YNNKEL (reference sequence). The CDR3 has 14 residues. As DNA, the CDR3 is TGTGCCAGCAGCTGGGACACGGCTAACTATGGCTACACCTTC. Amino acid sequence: CASSWDTANYGYTF. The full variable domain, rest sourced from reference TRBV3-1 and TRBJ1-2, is DTAVSQTPKYLVTQMGNDKSIKCEQNLGHDTMYWYKQDSKKFLKIMFSYNNKELIINETVPNRFSPKSPDKAHLNLHINSLELGDSAVYFCASSWDTANYGYTFGSGTRLTVV.

The CDR3 sequence is CASSGTALQLEQYF. CDR3 nucleotide sequence: TGTGCCAGCAGTGGGACAGCTTTACAACTCGAGCAGTACTTC. The chain combines TRBV6-5 with TRBJ2-4; 7 nucleotides line up with TRBD1. The last part of the DNA fits TRBJ2-7 better; the J call may be wrong. The CDR3 sequence is 14 residues long. Germline-derived CDR1 and CDR2 are MNHEY and SVGAGI.

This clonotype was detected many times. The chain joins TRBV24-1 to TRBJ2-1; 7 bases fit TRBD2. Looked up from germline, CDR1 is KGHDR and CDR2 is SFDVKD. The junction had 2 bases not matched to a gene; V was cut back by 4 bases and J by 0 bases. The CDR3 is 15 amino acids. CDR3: CATSESGGSYNEQFF. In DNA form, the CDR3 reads TGTGCCACCAGTGAATCGGGAGGCTCCTACAATGAGCAGTTCTTC.

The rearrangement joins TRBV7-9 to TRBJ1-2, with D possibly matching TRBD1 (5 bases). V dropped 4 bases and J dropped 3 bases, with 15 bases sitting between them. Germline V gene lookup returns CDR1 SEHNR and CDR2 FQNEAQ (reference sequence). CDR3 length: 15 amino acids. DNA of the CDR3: TGTGCCAGCAGCTACCCGCCAGGGAGGGACTATGGCTACACCTTC. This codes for CASSYPPGRDYGYTF.

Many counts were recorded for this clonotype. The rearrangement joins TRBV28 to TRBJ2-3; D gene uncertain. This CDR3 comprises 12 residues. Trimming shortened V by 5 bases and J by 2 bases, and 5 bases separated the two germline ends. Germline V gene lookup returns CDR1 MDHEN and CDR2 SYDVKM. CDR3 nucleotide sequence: TGTGCCAGCAGTACTTCCACAGATACGCAGTATTTT. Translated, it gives CASSTSTDTQYF.

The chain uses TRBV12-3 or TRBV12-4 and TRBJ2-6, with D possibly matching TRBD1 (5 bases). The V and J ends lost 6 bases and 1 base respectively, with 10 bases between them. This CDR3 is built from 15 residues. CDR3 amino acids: CASRRGQSGANVLTF. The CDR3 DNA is TGTGCCAGCAGACGAGGACAATCTGGGGCCAACGTCCTGACTTTC.

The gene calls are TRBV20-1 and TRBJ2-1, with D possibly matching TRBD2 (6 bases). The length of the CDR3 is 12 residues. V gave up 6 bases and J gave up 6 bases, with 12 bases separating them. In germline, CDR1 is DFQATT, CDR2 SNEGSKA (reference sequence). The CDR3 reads CSARTNLNEQFF. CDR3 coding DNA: TGCAGTGCCCGGACTAATCTCAATGAGCAGTTCTTC.

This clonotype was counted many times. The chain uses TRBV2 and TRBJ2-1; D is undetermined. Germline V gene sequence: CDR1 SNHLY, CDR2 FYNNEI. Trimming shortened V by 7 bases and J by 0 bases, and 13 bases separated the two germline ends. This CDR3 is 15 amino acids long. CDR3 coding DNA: TGTGCCAGCATGGGTTCCCCTTACTCCTACAATGAGCAGTTCTTC. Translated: CASMGSPYSYNEQFF.

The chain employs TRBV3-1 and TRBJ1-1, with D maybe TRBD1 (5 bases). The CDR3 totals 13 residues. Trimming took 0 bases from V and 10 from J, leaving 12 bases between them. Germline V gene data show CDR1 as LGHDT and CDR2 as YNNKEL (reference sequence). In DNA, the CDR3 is TGTGCCAGCAGCCAAGAAGACAGCGCCGTAGCTTTCTTT. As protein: CASSQEDSAVAFF.

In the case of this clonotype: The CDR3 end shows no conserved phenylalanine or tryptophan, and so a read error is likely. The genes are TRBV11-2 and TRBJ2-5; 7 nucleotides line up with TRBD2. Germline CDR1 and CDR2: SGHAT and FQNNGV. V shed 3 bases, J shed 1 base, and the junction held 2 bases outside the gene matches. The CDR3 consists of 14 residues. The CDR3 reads CASSFTSAQETQYV. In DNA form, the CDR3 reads TGTGCCAGCAGCTTTACTAGCGCCCAAGAGACCCAGTACGTC.